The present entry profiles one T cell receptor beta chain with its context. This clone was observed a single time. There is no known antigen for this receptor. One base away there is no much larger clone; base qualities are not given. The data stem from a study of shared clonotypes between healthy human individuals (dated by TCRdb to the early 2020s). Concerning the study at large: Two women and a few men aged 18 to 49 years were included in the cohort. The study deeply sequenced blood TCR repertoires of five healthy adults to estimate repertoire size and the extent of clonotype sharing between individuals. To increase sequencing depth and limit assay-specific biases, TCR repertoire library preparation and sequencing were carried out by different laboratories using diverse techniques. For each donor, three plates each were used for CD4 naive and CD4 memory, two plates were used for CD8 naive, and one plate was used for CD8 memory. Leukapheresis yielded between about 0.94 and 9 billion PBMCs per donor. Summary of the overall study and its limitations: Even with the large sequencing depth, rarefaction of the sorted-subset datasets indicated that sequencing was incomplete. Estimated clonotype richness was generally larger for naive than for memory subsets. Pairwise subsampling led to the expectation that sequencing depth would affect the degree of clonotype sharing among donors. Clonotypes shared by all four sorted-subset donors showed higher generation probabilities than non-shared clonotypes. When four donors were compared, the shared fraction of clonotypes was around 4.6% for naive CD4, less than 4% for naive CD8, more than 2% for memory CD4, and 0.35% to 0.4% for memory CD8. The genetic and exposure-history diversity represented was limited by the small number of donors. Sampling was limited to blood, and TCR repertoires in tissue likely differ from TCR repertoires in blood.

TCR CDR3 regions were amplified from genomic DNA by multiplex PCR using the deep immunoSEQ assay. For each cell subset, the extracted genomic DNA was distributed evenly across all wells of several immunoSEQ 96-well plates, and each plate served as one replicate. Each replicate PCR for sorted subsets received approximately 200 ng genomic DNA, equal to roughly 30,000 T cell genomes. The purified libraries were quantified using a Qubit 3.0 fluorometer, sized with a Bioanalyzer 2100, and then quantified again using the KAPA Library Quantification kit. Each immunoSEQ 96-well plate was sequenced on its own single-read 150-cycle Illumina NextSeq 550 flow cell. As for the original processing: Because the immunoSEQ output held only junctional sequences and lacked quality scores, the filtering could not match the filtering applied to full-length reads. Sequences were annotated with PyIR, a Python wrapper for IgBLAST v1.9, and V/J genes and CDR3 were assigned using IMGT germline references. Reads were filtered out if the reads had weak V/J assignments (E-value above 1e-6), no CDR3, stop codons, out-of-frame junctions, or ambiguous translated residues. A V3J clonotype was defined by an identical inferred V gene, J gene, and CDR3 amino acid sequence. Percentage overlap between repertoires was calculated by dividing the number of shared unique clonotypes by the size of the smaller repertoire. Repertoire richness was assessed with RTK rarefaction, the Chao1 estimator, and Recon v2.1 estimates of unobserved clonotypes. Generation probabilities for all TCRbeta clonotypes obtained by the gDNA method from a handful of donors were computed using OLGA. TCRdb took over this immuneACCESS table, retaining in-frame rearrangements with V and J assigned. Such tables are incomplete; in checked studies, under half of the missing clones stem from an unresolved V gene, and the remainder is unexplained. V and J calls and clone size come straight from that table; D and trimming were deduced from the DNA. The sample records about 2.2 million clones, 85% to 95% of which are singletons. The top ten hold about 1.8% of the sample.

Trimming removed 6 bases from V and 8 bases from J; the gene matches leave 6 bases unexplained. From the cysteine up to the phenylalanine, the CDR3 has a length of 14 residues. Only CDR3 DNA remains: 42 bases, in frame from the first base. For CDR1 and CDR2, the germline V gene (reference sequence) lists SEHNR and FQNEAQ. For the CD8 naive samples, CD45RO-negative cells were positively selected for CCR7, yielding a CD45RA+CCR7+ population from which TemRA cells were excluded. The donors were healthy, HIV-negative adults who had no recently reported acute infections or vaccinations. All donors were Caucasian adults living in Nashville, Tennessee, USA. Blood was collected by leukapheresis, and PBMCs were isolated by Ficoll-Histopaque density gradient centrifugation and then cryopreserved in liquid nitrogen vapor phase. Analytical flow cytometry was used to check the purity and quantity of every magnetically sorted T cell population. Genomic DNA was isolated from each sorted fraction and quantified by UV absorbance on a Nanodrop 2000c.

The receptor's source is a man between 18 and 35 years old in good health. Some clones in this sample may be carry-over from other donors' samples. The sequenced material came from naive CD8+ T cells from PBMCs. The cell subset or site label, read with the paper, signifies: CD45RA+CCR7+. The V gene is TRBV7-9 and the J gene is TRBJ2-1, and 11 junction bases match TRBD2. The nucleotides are TGTGCCAGCAGTAGCGGGAGGGCCGTCTATGAGCAGTTCTTC. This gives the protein CASSSGRAVYEQFF.